This TCR beta chain was profiled in a study of blood T cell repertoires in COVID-19. Study at large: From the United States, Italy and Spain came samples of acute and convalescent COVID-19. Sources were T cells, B-cell-depleted T cells, or PBMCs; the material itself was cDNA or gDNA.

The CDR3 covers 14 residues. Germline V CDR1 and CDR2: MNHNY, SVGAGI (reference sequence). Between the trimmed V and J ends, which lost 6 bases and 2 bases, there was a span of 13 bases. Original processing notes: Estimation of nucleated cell counts was performed using reference gene primer amplification. Assay used: immunoSEQ multiplex PCR; TCRdb lists only in-frame clones, some missing. The V and J calls and clone size are taken from that table; D and trimming were inferred from the DNA. Among 150,000 to 200,000 clones, just over 85% were seen once, and the ten largest hold around 8.6%. This rearrangement joins TRBV6-6 to TRBJ2-5; possible D gene TRBD1, 5 bases. The receptor's source is a middle-aged man with active or convalescent COVID-19. Source material: peripheral blood. In DNA form, the CDR3 reads TGTGCCAGCAGAAGCGACAGAGCTCAAGAGACCCAGTACTTC. Its protein product is CASRSDRAQETQYF.